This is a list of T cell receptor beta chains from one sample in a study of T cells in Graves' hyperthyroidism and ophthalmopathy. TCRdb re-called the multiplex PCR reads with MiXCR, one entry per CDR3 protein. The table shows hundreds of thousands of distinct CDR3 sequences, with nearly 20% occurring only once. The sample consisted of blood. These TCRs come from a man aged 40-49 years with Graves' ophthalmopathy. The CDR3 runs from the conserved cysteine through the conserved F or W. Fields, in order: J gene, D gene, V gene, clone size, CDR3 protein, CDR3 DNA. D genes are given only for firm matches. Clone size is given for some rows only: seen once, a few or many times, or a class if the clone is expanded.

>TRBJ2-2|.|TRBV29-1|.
CSVVVRVNTGELFF
TGCAGCGTTGTGGTTAGGGTCAACACCGGGGAGCTGTTTTTT
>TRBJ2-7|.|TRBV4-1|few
CASSPDHSYEQYF
TGCGCCAGCAGCCCGGATCACTCCTACGAGCAGTACTTC
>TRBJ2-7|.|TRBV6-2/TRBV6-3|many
CASSWGASADYEQYF
TGTGCCAGCAGTTGGGGGGCTAGCGCGGACTACGAGCAGTACTTC
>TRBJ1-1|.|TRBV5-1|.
CASSLKGVELGAFF
TGCGCCAGCAGCTTGAAGGGGGTAGAATTGGGAGCTTTCTTT
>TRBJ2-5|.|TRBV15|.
CTTSRDRPARGETQYF
TGTACCACCAGCAGAGATCGCCCAGCCCGAGGAGAGACCCAGTACTTC
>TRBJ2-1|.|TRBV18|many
CASSPSDRPYWCEQFF
TGTGCCAGCTCCCCCTCAGACAGACCGTATTGGTGTGAGCAGTTCTTC
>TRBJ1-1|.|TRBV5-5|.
CASSVPLKGTEAFF
TGTGCCAGCAGCGTGCCCTTGAAGGGGACTGAAGCTTTCTTT
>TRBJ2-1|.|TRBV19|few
CASSQPPGLSYNEQFF
TGTGCCAGTAGTCAACCCCCGGGACTTTCCTACAATGAGCAGTTCTTC
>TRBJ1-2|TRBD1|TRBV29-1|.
CSVYDRVEGYTF
TGCAGCGTTTATGACAGGGTGGAAGGCTACACCTTC
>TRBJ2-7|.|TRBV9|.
CASSVVSTGEQYF
TGTGCCAGCAGCGTAGTGTCCACTGGCGAGCAGTACTTC
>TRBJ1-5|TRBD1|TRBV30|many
CAWSAGTGLNQPQHF
TGTGCCTGGAGCGCCGGGACAGGCCTCAATCAGCCCCAGCATTTT
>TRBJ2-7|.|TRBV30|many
CAWSVRGRGRLWEQYF
TGTGCCTGGAGTGTTCGGGGGAGAGGGCGCCTTTGGGAGCAGTACTTC
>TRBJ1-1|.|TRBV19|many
CASSPTLRGVNTEAFF
TGTGCCAGTAGCCCTACCCTCAGGGGTGTGAACACTGAAGCTTTCTTT
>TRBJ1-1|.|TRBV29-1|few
CSVALQGNTEAFF
TGCAGCGTTGCCTTACAGGGAAACACTGAAGCTTTCTTT
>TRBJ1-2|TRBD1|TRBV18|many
CASSPLDRGLAGYTF
TGTGCCAGCTCACCGCTAGACAGGGGGCTTGCTGGCTACACCTTC
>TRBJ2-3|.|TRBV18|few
CASAGVTDTQYF
TGTGCCAGCGCAGGCGTCACAGATACGCAGTATTTT
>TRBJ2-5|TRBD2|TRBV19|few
CASSISAAGGQETQYF
TGTGCCAGTAGTATTTCAGCAGCGGGAGGGCAAGAGACCCAGTACTTC
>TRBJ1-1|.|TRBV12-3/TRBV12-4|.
CASQGGNTEAFF
TGTGCCAGCCAGGGAGGGAACACTGAAGCTTTCTTT
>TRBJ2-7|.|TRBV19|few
CASRVEVASYEQYF
TGTGCCAGTAGGGTGGAGGTGGCCTCCTACGAGCAGTACTTC
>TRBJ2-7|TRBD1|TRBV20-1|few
CSATDRQYEQYF
TGCAGTGCTACGGACAGGCAGTACGAGCAGTACTTC
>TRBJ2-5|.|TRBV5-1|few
CASSLAPGHETQYF
TGCGCCAGCAGCTTGGCCCCGGGTCACGAGACCCAGTACTTC
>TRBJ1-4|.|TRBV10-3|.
CAISSQGGEKLFF
TGTGCCATCAGCTCACAGGGAGGTGAAAAACTGTTTTTT
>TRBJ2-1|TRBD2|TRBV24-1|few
CATSDLTSGSNEQFF
TGTGCCACCAGTGACCTGACTAGCGGGAGTAATGAGCAGTTCTTC
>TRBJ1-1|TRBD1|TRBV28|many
CASSLQGAGTEAFF
TGTGCCAGCAGTCTACAGGGGGCTGGGACTGAAGCTTTCTTT
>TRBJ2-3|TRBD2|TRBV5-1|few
CASSRMGLAGTDTQYF
TGCGCCAGCAGCCGGATGGGACTAGCGGGCACAGATACGCAGTATTTT
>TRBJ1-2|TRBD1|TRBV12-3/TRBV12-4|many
CASSSWGQIYGGYTF
TGTGCCAGCAGTTCGTGGGGACAGATATATGGAGGCTACACCTTC
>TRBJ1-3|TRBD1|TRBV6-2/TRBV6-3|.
CASSYRDRVDSTIYF
TGTGCCAGCAGTTACCGGGACAGGGTAGATAGCACCATATATTTT
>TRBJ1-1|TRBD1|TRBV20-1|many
CSASQDQGGEAFF
TGCAGTGCTAGTCAAGATCAGGGGGGTGAAGCTTTCTTT
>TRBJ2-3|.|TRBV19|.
CASIIRHKTPLDTQYF
TGTGCCAGTATTATCCGACATAAGACCCCCTTGGATACGCAGTATTTT
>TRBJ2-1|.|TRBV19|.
CASRSEGHNEQFF
TGTGCCAGTAGATCCGAGGGGCACAATGAGCAGTTCTTC
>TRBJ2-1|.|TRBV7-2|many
CASSFDPAVQKQFF
TGTGCCAGCAGCTTTGACCCCGCTGTTCAGAAACAGTTCTTC
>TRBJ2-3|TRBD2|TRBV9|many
CASTHSGRGTDTQYF
TGTGCCAGCACCCATAGCGGGAGGGGCACAGATACGCAGTATTTT
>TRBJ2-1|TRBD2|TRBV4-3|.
CASSQDFRLAGGVEQFF
TGCGCCAGCAGCCAAGATTTCAGACTAGCGGGAGGTGTTGAGCAGTTCTTC
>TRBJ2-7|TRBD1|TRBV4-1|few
CASSQRTGKRNEQYF
TGCGCCAGCAGCCAAAGGACAGGGAAAAGGAACGAGCAGTACTTC
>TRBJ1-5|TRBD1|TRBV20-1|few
CSARTGIYSNQPQHF
TGCAGTGCTCGGACAGGAATTTATAGCAATCAGCCCCAGCATTTT
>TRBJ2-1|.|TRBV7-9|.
CASSLELADNEQFF
TGTGCCAGCAGCTTAGAGCTGGCAGACAATGAGCAGTTCTTC
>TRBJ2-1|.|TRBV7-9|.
CASSFRRAAVGYNEQFF
TGTGCCAGCAGCTTCCGACGGGCAGCGGTGGGCTACAATGAGCAGTTCTTC
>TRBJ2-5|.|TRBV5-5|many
CASSLANSETQYF
TGTGCCAGCAGCTTGGCCAATTCGGAGACCCAGTACTTC
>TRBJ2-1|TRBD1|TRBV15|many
CATSLITGGNEQFF
TGTGCCACCAGCCTAATCACAGGGGGCAATGAGCAGTTCTTC
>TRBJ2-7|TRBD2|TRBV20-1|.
CSARDRTSGTRNFYEQYF
TGCAGTGCTAGAGATAGGACTAGCGGGACTCGAAACTTCTACGAGCAGTACTTC